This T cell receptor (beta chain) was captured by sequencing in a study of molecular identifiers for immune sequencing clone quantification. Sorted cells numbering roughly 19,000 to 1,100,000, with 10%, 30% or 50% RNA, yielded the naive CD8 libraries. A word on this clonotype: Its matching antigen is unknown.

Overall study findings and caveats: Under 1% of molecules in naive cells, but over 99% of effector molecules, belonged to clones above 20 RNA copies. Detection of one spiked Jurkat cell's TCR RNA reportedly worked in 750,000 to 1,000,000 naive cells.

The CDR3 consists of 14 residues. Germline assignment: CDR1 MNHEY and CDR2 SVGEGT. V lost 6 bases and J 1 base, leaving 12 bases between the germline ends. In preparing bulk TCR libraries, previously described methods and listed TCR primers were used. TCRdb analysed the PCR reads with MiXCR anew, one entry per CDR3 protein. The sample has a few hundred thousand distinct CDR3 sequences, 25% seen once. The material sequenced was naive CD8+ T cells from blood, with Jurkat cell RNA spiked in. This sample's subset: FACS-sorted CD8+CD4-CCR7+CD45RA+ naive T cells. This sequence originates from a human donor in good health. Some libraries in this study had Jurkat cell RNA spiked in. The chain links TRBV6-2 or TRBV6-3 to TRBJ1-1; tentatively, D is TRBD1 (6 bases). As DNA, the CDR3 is TGTGCCAGCAGCATAAGGGGGGCGAACACTGAAGCTTTCTTT. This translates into CASSIRGANTEAFF.